These 8 T cell receptor beta chains share one sample of origin, sequenced in a study of T-cell reconstitution after alpha-beta-depleted transplantation in children. Unique molecular identifiers were incorporated into the prepared TCRbeta library. TCRdb analysed the PCR reads with MiXCR anew, one entry per CDR3 protein. Of a few hundred thousand distinct CDR3 sequences in the sample, around 10% were seen once. Sequences were derived from PBMCs from the stem cell graft donor, sampled from the stem cell graft. These receptors were obtained from a human donor who donated a stem cell graft to a child with acute lymphoblastic leukemia.

This clonotype came up a few times. This chain joins TRBV28 and TRBJ2-7, with D possibly TRBD2 on 6 matching bases. Germline assignment: CDR1 MDHEN and CDR2 SYDVKM. The germline V and J ends were trimmed by 6 bases and 0 bases, with 24 bases remaining between them. The CDR3 is 18 amino acids. CDR3: CASRIERVRGGRSYEQYF. The CDR3 bases are TGTGCCAGCAGAATCGAAAGGGTGCGGGGTGGCCGCTCCTACGAGCAGTACTTC.

This clonotype turned up a few times. This chain connects TRBV5-5 to TRBJ1-1, with 8 bases lining up with TRBD1. This CDR3 contains 15 residues. Germline V CDR1 and CDR2: SGHKS, YYEKEE (reference sequence). Trimming cost V 4 bases and J 0 bases; bases outside gene matches: 5. The CDR3 spells CASSNGQGVNTEAFF. CDR3 DNA: TGTGCCAGCAGCAACGGACAGGGCGTGAACACTGAAGCTTTCTTT.

This chain joins TRBV27 and TRBJ2-1; TRBD1 matches at 7 bases. The V gene end was trimmed by 6 bases and the J gene end by 0 bases; junction bases not matched to a gene: 2. This CDR3 region has 14 residues. Germline V CDR1 and CDR2: MNHEY, SMNVEV (reference sequence). This CDR3 reads CASRGTASYNEQFF. In nucleotides, the CDR3 is TGTGCCAGCAGGGGGACAGCCTCCTACAATGAGCAGTTCTTC.

Only a few counts were recorded for this clonotype. The genes are TRBV4-3 and TRBJ1-1; D is ambiguous. V lost 3 bases and J 1 base, leaving 15 bases between the germline ends. The CDR3 sequence is 16 residues long. Looked up from germline, CDR1 is LGHNA and CDR2 is YSLEER. The CDR3 region is CASSHFLSGGNTEAFF. CDR3 bases: TGCGCCAGCAGCCATTTCCTCTCTGGCGGGAACACTGAAGCTTTCTTT.

The V call is TRBV28, the J call TRBJ2-3, with 9 nucleotides matching TRBD2. The length of the CDR3 is 15 residues. Germline V gives CDR1 MDHEN, CDR2 SYDVKM. V was clipped by 8 bases and J by 2 bases; unmatched bases: 8. DNA of the CDR3: TGTGCCAGCCGAATGGGACTAGCCCTCACAGATACGCAGTATTTT. It is translated as CASRMGLALTDTQYF.

This clonotype has ten or more counts. The V and J genes are TRBV7-9 and TRBJ1-1, with D tentatively TRBD1 (5 bases). V was clipped by 5 bases and J by 1 base, with 20 bases between them. The CDR3 length is 17 residues. Germline CDR1 is SEHNR and CDR2 is FQNEAQ (reference sequence). The CDR3 loop reads CASSQRGLGPPNTEAFF. The CDR3 coding sequence is TGTGCCAGCAGCCAACGGGGTCTGGGGCCCCCGAACACTGAAGCTTTCTTT.

The V and J genes are TRBV7-9 and TRBJ2-7; TRBD2 matches at 15 bases. Per germline, CDR1 SEHNR and CDR2 FQNEAQ (reference sequence). The V and J ends lost 4 bases and 4 bases, in that order; junction bases with no gene match: 8. The CDR3 has 17 amino acids. CDR3 in DNA: TGTGCCAGCAGCTCCGGACTAGCGGGAGGGAATGGGTACGAGCAGTACTTC. Translated: CASSSGLAGGNGYEQYF.

This clonotype has ten or more counts. The chain couples TRBV28 to TRBJ2-7, with D tentatively TRBD1 or TRBD2 (5 bases each). Germline assignment: CDR1 MDHEN and CDR2 SYDVKM. The CDR3 length is 13 residues. V dropped 8 bases and J dropped 7 bases, with 18 bases sitting between them. CDR3 region: CASGGRVAWEQYF. For the CDR3, the DNA is TGTGCCAGCGGGGGTAGGGTGGCCTGGGAGCAGTACTTC.